A single T cell receptor (beta chain) is shown here with its context. Other nucleotide sequences from this sample produce the same CDR3. These data originate in a study of T cell changes during pregnancy in multiple sclerosis. Generated by immunoSEQ multiplex PCR, the TCRdb table keeps only in-frame clones and is missing some. The profile covers about 33,000 clones, with roughly nine tenths appearing a single time and approximately 2.6% taken by the ten largest. The CDR3 runs to 14 residues. The germline CDR1 and CDR2 sequences are ENHRY and SYGVKD. Trimming stripped 2 bases from V and 0 bases from J, with 6 bases between.

The TCR originated in a female donor in good health, enrolled as a control in a pregnancy study. Sequenced here: CD4+ T cells from peripheral blood mononuclear cells, sampled in the third trimester of pregnancy. The rearrangement uses TRBV10-3 and TRBJ2-3, with D possibly being TRBD2 (6 bases). In DNA, the CDR3 is TGTGCCATCAGTGAGGGGGGGAGCACAGATACGCAGTATTTT. It yields the protein CAISEGGSTDTQYF.